This T cell receptor beta chain stems from a study of long-term antiretroviral therapy in people with HIV. Researchers ran immunoSEQ v3.0 at survey level. The table came from immunoSEQ multiplex PCR; TCRdb's copy has only in-frame clones and leaves some out. Here the sample spans over 40,000 clones, about 95% being singletons. Comments on this clone: Other DNA sequences in the sample encode the same CDR3.

This CDR3 comprises 13 residues. The V and J ends lost 1 base and 10 bases respectively, with 8 bases between them. Per germline, CDR1 SGHTA and CDR2 FQGTGA. The TCR was taken from a man aged 25-45 years with HIV. The V gene is TRBV7-3, the J gene TRBJ1-6; no clear D gene. Here the sequenced sample was unsorted PBMCs, taken 9.2 years after starting antiretroviral therapy. This CDR3 is CASSLKRESPLHF. CDR3 DNA sequence: TGTGCCAGCAGCTTAAAGAGAGAGTCACCCCTCCACTTT.